Shown below are 2 T cell receptor beta chains from a single sample sequenced in a study of neurological immune-mediated disorders. From the 5' RACE reads, TCRdb called clonotypes with MiXCR, one entry per CDR3 protein. The repertoire has 30,000 to 35,000 distinct CDR3 sequences, around 21% of them found once; the top ten carry roughly 29%. Sequencing was done on a sample of CD4+ T cells from blood. These receptor sequences come from a man aged 50-59 years with HTLV-1-associated myelopathy (HAM/TSP).

This clonotype was observed at least ten times. The chain employs TRBV29-1 and TRBJ2-5; D call uncertain. Germline lookup yields CDR1 SQVTM and CDR2 ANQGSEA. The CDR3 spans 12 residues. Trimming shortened V by 7 bases and J by 1 base, and 10 bases separated the two germline ends. The DNA of the CDR3 is TGCAGCGCTAATGACGGCCAAGAGACCCAGTACTTC. This codes for CSANDGQETQYF. Full variable domain (missing parts from reference TRBV29-1 and TRBJ2-5): SAVISQKPSRDICQRGTSLTIQCQVDSQVTMMFWYRQQPGQSLTLIATANQGSEATYESGFVIDKFPISRPNLTFSTLTVSNMSPEDSSIYLCSANDGQETQYFGPGTRLLVL.

This clonotype was recorded at least ten times. The chain combines TRBV9 with TRBJ2-3, with TRBD1 matching 9 bases. Per germline, CDR1 SGDLS and CDR2 YYNGEE. This CDR3 region has 16 residues. V lost 4 bases and J lost 4; bases outside the gene matches: 10. CDR3 protein: CASSFTGGASPDTQYF. In DNA form, the CDR3 reads TGTGCCAGCAGCTTTACAGGGGGCGCGTCTCCAGATACGCAGTATTTT.